A selection of T cell receptor beta chains follows, all from one sample in a study of T cells after posttransplantation cyclophosphamide. The protocol was immunoSEQ multiplex PCR, while the TCRdb copy is restricted to in-frame clones and leaves out a portion. The sample holds 15,000 to 20,000 clones, roughly 90% seen once. Sequencing was performed on PBMCs, taken after allogeneic stem cell transplant with posttransplant cyclophosphamide. The receptors here all came from a female patient aged 40-50 years who received an allogeneic stem cell transplant from a related donor, was CMV-positive, and had no GVHD. The T cells may partly be graft donor cells. The CDR3 runs from the conserved cysteine through the conserved F or W. The D gene is left open where the match is weak. Clone size is not always given. Where it is, it says once, few, many or a class for expanded clones.

TRBJ2-3 TRBV2 . . CASRVGASTDTQYF TGTGCCAGTCGGGTGGGGGCCAGCACAGATACGCAGTATTTT
TRBJ1-2 TRBV11-1 TRBD1 . CASSLSGRGNYGYTF TGTGCCAGCAGCTTAAGCGGCAGGGGGAACTATGGCTACACCTTC
TRBJ2-1 TRBV12-5 TRBD1 . CASGLHRGQSSYNEQFF TGTGCTAGTGGTTTACACAGGGGGCAGAGCTCCTACAATGAGCAGTTCTTC
TRBJ2-1 TRBV27 . . CASSNTGYNEQFF TGTGCCAGCAGCAACACAGGATACAATGAGCAGTTCTTC
TRBJ2-1 TRBV9 TRBD2 . CASSVAQREGVGNEQFF TGTGCCAGCAGCGTAGCCCAGCGGGAGGGTGTAGGCAATGAGCAGTTCTTC
TRBJ2-1 TRBV27 TRBD1 . CASLSRQGAPYEQFF TGTGCCAGCCTTTCTCGACAGGGGGCGCCCTATGAGCAGTTCTTC
TRBJ2-1 TRBV15 TRBD1 . CATSKQLTTGGFYNEQFF TGTGCCACCAGTAAACAACTAACGACAGGGGGCTTCTACAATGAGCAGTTCTTC
TRBJ2-7 TRBV28 TRBD1 . CASRTTGLGPLYEQYF TGTGCCAGCAGGACGACAGGGTTAGGCCCCCTCTACGAGCAGTACTTC
TRBJ2-7 TRBV7-2 TRBD2 . CASSSAGGYYEQYF TGTGCCAGCAGCTCAGCGGGAGGATACTACGAGCAGTACTTC
TRBJ1-1 TRBV5-1 . . CASSLVLRDTEAFF TGCGCCAGCAGCTTGGTGCTCAGGGACACTGAAGCTTTCTTT
TRBJ2-7 TRBV13 TRBD1 . CASSPSTGGSAYEQYF TGTGCCAGCAGTCCATCTACAGGGGGCAGCGCCTACGAGCAGTACTTC
TRBJ2-5 TRBV27 TRBD1 . CATMPGQNLQETQYF TGTGCCACTATGCCGGGACAGAATTTACAAGAGACCCAGTACTTC
TRBJ1-4 TRBV29-1 TRBD1 . CSVGQGAANEKLFF TGCAGCGTTGGACAGGGGGCGGCTAATGAAAAACTGTTTTTT
TRBJ2-6 TRBV19 TRBD1 once CASSITGTVSSGANVLTF TGTGCCAGTAGTATAACCGGGACAGTAAGCTCTGGGGCCAACGTCCTGACTTTC
TRBJ2-1 TRBV2 TRBD2 . CASKLAGGPANEQFF TGTGCCAGCAAACTAGCGGGAGGGCCTGCAAATGAGCAGTTCTTC
TRBJ2-7 TRBV7-8 . . CASSLVDRPPYEQYF TGTGCCAGCAGCTTAGTAGACAGGCCGCCCTACGAGCAGTACTTC
TRBJ2-5 TRBV5-4 TRBD2 . CASSLRFASGRVQETQYF TGTGCCAGCAGCTTGCGGTTTGCCAGCGGGAGGGTTCAAGAGACCCAGTACTTC
TRBJ2-7 TRBV7-9 TRBD2 . CASSLVGLAGYEQYF TGTGCCAGCAGCTTAGTTGGACTAGCGGGCTACGAGCAGTACTTC
TRBJ1-6 TRBV28 TRBD1 . CASSHGQGRSPLHF TGTGCCAGCAGCCATGGACAGGGGAGGTCACCCCTCCACTTT
TRBJ1-3 TRBV7-2 TRBD1 . CASSTPGQGAGNTIYF TGTGCCAGCAGCACTCCGGGACAGGGGGCTGGAAACACCATATATTTT
TRBJ1-4 TRBV4-3 . . CASSQDFREKLFF TGCGCCAGCAGCCAGGACTTTAGGGAAAAACTGTTTTTT
TRBJ2-7 TRBV7-8 TRBD1 . CASSLGGTGSYEQYF TGTGCCAGCAGCCTAGGTGGGACAGGGAGCTACGAGCAGTACTTC
TRBJ2-3 TRBV19 TRBD1 . CASSTGQGRTDTQYF TGTGCCAGTAGTACCGGACAGGGGAGGACAGATACGCAGTATTTT
TRBJ1-3 TRBV6-1 TRBD1 . CASSQPGTGDNTIYF TGTGCCAGCAGTCAACCCGGGACAGGGGATAACACCATATATTTT
TRBJ2-7 TRBV4-3 TRBD1 once CASSRTGGEYEQYF TGCGCCAGCAGCCGCACAGGGGGCGAGTACGAGCAGTACTTC
TRBJ1-1 TRBV29-1 TRBD1 . CSVKQGVGTEAFF TGCAGCGTGAAACAGGGGGTCGGCACTGAAGCTTTCTTT
TRBJ2-1 TRBV27 TRBD2 . CASSQRTSGYEQFF TGTGCCAGCAGTCAACGGACTAGCGGGTATGAGCAGTTCTTC
TRBJ1-2 TRBV27 . . CASRGTDSRGYTF TGTGCCAGCAGAGGTACAGATAGTAGGGGCTACACCTTC
TRBJ2-7 TRBV28 TRBD2 once CASSFLAGGWEQYF TGTGCCAGCAGTTTCCTAGCGGGAGGTTGGGAGCAGTACTTC
TRBJ2-5 TRBV5-1 TRBD2 . CASSNVAGEQETQYF TGCGCCAGCAGCAATGTAGCGGGAGAACAAGAGACCCAGTACTTC
TRBJ2-2 TRBV28 TRBD2 . CASRLRREFSGELFF TGTGCCAGCCGTCTAAGGCGGGAGTTTTCCGGGGAGCTGTTTTTT
TRBJ1-2 TRBV21-1 . few CARSLKDQGRAGYTF TGTGCCAGGTCACTCAAAGATCAGGGAAGGGCTGGCTACACCTTC
TRBJ1-5 TRBV19 . . CASSEGDNQPQHF TGTGCCAGTAGTGAAGGGGACAATCAGCCCCAGCATTTT
TRBJ2-3 TRBV2 . . CATAYSTDTQYF TGTGCCACCGCCTACAGCACAGATACGCAGTATTTT
TRBJ1-1 TRBV18 TRBD1 . CASSPGTGNTEAFF TGTGCCAGCTCACCAGGGACAGGGAACACTGAAGCTTTCTTT
TRBJ2-2 TRBV9 . . CASSVYSEMTGELFF TGTGCCAGCAGCGTATATAGCGAGATGACCGGGGAGCTGTTTTTT
TRBJ2-3 TRBV28 TRBD1 . CASSGDRGDSWGVTDTQYF TGTGCCAGCAGTGGGGACAGGGGGGACTCGTGGGGAGTCACAGATACGCAGTATTTT
TRBJ2-2 TRBV9 TRBD1 . CASSVATGGTNTGELFF TGTGCCAGCAGCGTAGCCACAGGGGGCACGAACACCGGGGAGCTGTTTTTT
TRBJ1-2 TRBV18 . . CASSPPSLTYGYTF TGTGCCAGCTCACCACCGTCCCTTACTTATGGCTACACCTTC
TRBJ1-4 TRBV4-1 . . CASSQGTPTNEKLFF TGCGCCAGCAGCCAAGGGACTCCAACTAATGAAAAACTGTTTTTT
TRBJ2-7 TRBV5-1 TRBD1 . CASSLAGQGAVPLAYEQYF TGCGCCAGCAGCTTGGCAGGACAGGGGGCTGTACCCCTCGCCTACGAGCAGTACTTC
TRBJ2-5 TRBV29-1 TRBD1 . CSVPRQGSQETQYF TGCAGCGTGCCCCGACAGGGTTCCCAAGAGACCCAGTACTTC
TRBJ1-1 TRBV10-3 TRBD1 . CAIKPQGMNTEAFF TGTGCCATCAAACCACAGGGGATGAACACTGAAGCTTTCTTT
TRBJ1-1 TRBV5-4 . . CASSLAGWNTEAFF TGTGCCAGCAGCTTGGCGGGGTGGAACACTGAAGCTTTTTTT
TRBJ2-5 TRBV5-4 . . CASSSDIPETQYF TGTGCCAGCAGCTCTGACATCCCCGAGACCCAGTACTTC
TRBJ2-7 TRBV27 . few CASSPQLNANYEQYF TGTGCCAGCAGTCCGCAACTAAACGCCAACTACGAGCAGTACTTC
TRBJ1-5 TRBV10-2 . . CASSHDGGGNQPQHF TGCGCCAGCAGTCACGACGGGGGGGGCAATCAGCCCCAGCATTTT
TRBJ2-5 TRBV9 TRBD1 . CASSVRGTSETQYF TGTGCCAGCAGCGTCAGGGGGACGTCCGAGACCCAGTACTTC
TRBJ2-7 TRBV19 . . CASSGRAKRGYEQYF TGTGCCAGTAGTGGCCGGGCCAAAAGGGGTTACGAGCAGTACTTC
TRBJ2-4 TRBV28 TRBD2 . CASSLSSGGGIQYF TGTGCCAGCAGTTTAAGTAGTGGCGGGGGAATTCAGTACTTC
TRBJ2-7 TRBV28 . . CASSPYPGQGLAYEQYF TGTGCCAGCAGTCCATACCCGGGGCAGGGACTGGCCTACGAGCAGTACTTC
TRBJ2-1 TRBV27 . . CASSLFPVGSVYNEQFF TGTGCCAGCAGTTTATTCCCAGTGGGGAGCGTCTACAATGAGCAGTTCTTC
TRBJ2-5 TRBV20-1 . . CSARAFETQYF TGCAGTGCTAGAGCCTTTGAGACCCAGTACTTC
TRBJ1-6 TRBV4-3 TRBD1 . CASSQGTGRLGSPLHF TGCGCCAGCAGCCAAGGGACAGGAAGGCTTGGTTCACCCCTCCACTTT
TRBJ2-1 TRBV11-2 TRBD2 . CASSLLLAGVYNEQFF TGTGCCAGCAGTTTGCTTCTAGCGGGAGTGTACAATGAGCAGTTCTTC
TRBJ2-3 TRBV6-1 TRBD2 . CASSEAYGGLAGVRTQYF TGTGCCAGCAGTGAAGCTTACGGAGGACTAGCGGGAGTACGTACGCAGTATTTT
TRBJ1-1 TRBV2 . . CASSEQGMNTEAFF TGTGCCAGCAGTGAACAGGGGATGAACACTGAAGCTTTCTTT